This T cell receptor beta chain emerged from a study of T cells in Graves' hyperthyroidism and ophthalmopathy (dated by TCRdb to between 2018 and 2021). Describing the broader study: Peripheral blood was sampled at the time of initial diagnosis, prior to any treatment. The 95 to 100 discovery patients were divided at random into training and test sets in a 7:3 ratio. A discovery cohort of about a hundred patients, approximately 45 with Graves' ophthalmopathy and 55 to 60 with stable Graves' hyperthyroidism, was used to find distinguishing TCR V-J signatures. The study also compared thyroid tissue and blood T-cell repertoires from about six Graves' hyperthyroidism patients. The paper describes TCR Vbeta CDR3 sequencing of fewer than 150 peripheral blood samples, made up of around 41 ophthalmopathy patients, around 73 hyperthyroidism patients and about 17 progressor patients. After sampling, hyperthyroidism patients received methimazole starting at 30 mg daily, and ophthalmopathy patients received high-dose intravenous methylprednisolone. Whether ophthalmopathy could be predicted prospectively was tested in an independent validation cohort made up of under 20 hyperthyroidism patients plus 17 patients who later progressed to ophthalmopathy. Findings and caveats that apply to the study as a whole: Sample size was not statistically predetermined, and investigators were not blinded to group allocation. Most expanded thyroid clonotypes (frequency above 0.001) were also detected in blood, suggesting blood repertoires may reflect thyroid immune responses. A model built on a 13 V-J signature distinguished ophthalmopathy from stable hyperthyroidism, reaching about 88% sensitivity and 81.08% specificity in cross-validation and 80%/75% in testing. In validation, the model predicted progression to ophthalmopathy with 55% to 71% sensitivity and approximately 74% specificity, a median of 6.5 months before onset.

Ophthalmopathy patients had moderately to severely active disease, with a Clinical Activity Score of 3 or more, a NOSPECS grade of 4 or more, and a disease duration of less than 3 months. Exclusion was applied to patients with uncontrolled infections, other autoimmune diseases, pregnancy or lactation. Diagnoses relied on clinical symptoms, serum thyroxine and TRAb, thyroid ultrasound and orbital computed tomography. PBMCs were separated from roughly 10 ml of fresh peripheral blood using Ficoll-Paque density gradient centrifugation. Total RNA was extracted with Trizol reagent, and quality was checked on an Agilent 2100 Bioanalyzer. Amplification of TCR beta CDR3 regions was carried out from RNA transcripts. For the first round of RT-PCR on the TCR CDR3, the HTBI primer set was used together with the Qiagen OneStep RT-PCR kit. A second multiplex PCR round built the libraries, followed by size selection and purification. Sequencing of the libraries was done on an Illumina HiSeq2000 using paired-end 100 bp reads. In the original analysis: SOAPnuke was used to process the raw data, throwing out any read that contained adapters or uncalled bases, had a mean Phred below 15, or lacked an exact constant-primer or identifier match. High-quality paired reads were merged using COPE v1.2.5, and each unique nucleotide sequence was defined as a clonotype. MiTCR v1.1 was used to align the clonotypes against IMGT TRBV, TRBD and TRBJ reference segments. Analysis was restricted to V-J combinations with a frequency above 0.0001, which covered roughly 99% of repertoires. The TCS score was defined as F50 (clonal expansion) divided by E x V (chaos), with BLOSUM62-based TCRdist calculated between CDR3 peptides within each V-J. Welch's t-statistics and random forest reduced 514 V-J features to 13, which were used in a naive Bayes classifier (R e1071). Using fastp at Q25 and MiXCR, TCRdb reprocessed the public reads and kept productive beta chains. A single entry per CDR3 protein holds the most common genes and DNA from its merged rows. The V and J calls follow TCRdb's processing rather than the paper's. The sample profile shows hundreds of thousands of distinct CDR3 sequences; roughly 15% of them were found once. The ten largest clones add up to less than 15% of the sample.

As regards this clonotype: Its specific antigen is unknown. No quality values exist for individual bases; no much larger clone is one base distant.

The sequenced sample consisted of blood. The TCR was taken from a man aged 18 to 30 with Graves' ophthalmopathy.

The CDR3 reads CASRGIFDSYNEQFF. DNA sequence: TGCGCCAGCAGGGGTATTTTCGACTCCTACAATGAGCAGTTCTTC. The chain is assembled from TRBV4-1 and TRBJ2-1; a confident D gene designation cannot be given. V drops 6 bases and J drops 0 bases, leaving 12 bases in between. The germline V gene provides CDR1 MGHRA and CDR2 YSYEKL. The cysteine opens and the phenylalanine closes a CDR3 of 15 amino acids. CDR3 DNA only is kept here, 45 bases in frame from base 1.